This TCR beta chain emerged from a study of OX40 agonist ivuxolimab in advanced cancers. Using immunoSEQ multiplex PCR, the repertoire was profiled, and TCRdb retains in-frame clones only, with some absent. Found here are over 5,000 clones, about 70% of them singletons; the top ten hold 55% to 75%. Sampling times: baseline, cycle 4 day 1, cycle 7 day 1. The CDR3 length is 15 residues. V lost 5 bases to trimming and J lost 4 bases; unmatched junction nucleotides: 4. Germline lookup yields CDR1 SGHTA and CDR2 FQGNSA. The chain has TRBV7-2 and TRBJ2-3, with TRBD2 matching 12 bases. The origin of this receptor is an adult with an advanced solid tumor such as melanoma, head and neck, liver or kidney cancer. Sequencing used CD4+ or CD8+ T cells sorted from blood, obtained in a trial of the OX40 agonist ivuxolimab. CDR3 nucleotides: TGTGCCAGCAGCCCGACTAGCGGGAGTGCAGATACGCAGTATTTT. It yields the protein CASSPTSGSADTQYF. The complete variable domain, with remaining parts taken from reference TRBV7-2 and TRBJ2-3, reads GAGVSQSPSNKVTEKGKDVELRCDPISGHTALYWYRQSLGQGLEFLIYFQGNSAPDKSGLPSDRFSAERTGGSVSTLTIQRTQQEDSAVYLCASSPTSGSADTQYFGPGTRLTVL.